Listed below are T cell receptor beta chains from one sample, sequenced in a study of T cell repertoires in cytomegalovirus infection. Using its own MiXCR run on the reads, TCRdb lists one record per CDR3 protein. The repertoire holds 270,000 or so distinct CDR3 sequences, with 15% to 20% as singletons. The sequenced sample consisted of CD8+ T cells from PBMCs. The receptors were sampled from a human donor in good health (CMV status not recorded). Some clones in this sample may be carry-over from other donors' samples. The CDR3 runs from the conserved cysteine through the conserved F or W. Each record gives: D gene, clone size, V gene, J gene, CDR3 protein, CDR3 DNA. A D gene is named only where the DNA matches it firmly. Clone size is stated in some rows and not others, as once, few, many or a class when expanded.

NA	few	TRBV6-6	TRBJ1-2	CASSYSISGVYGYTF	TGTGCCAGCAGTTACTCGATATCGGGAGTCTATGGCTACACCTTC
NA	many	TRBV28	TRBJ2-3	CASSGTNWDFEYTDTQYF	TGTGCCAGCAGTGGGACCAACTGGGACTTCGAATACACAGATACGCAGTATTTT
TRBD1	NA	TRBV19	TRBJ2-6	CASSIWGTGEDGGANVLTF	TGTGCCAGTAGTATATGGGGGACAGGAGAAGATGGAGGGGCCAACGTCCTGACTTTC
NA	NA	TRBV28	TRBJ2-2	CASSLFSRNTGELFF	TGTGCCAGCAGTTTATTCAGTAGGAACACCGGGGAGCTGTTTTTT
TRBD1	few	TRBV28	TRBJ2-7	CASSTGTGSDEQYF	TGTGCCAGCAGTACCGGGACAGGGAGTGACGAGCAGTACTTC
NA	NA	TRBV19	TRBJ1-1	CASSAQANTEAFF	TGTGCCAGTAGTGCACAGGCGAACACTGAAGCTTTCTTT
NA	NA	TRBV29-1	TRBJ1-2	CSVEWAVNYGYTF	TGCAGCGTTGAGTGGGCGGTGAACTATGGCTACACCTTC
TRBD1	NA	TRBV7-9	TRBJ2-1	CASSDPTGVLTDEQFF	TGTGCCAGCAGCGACCCTACAGGGGTCCTTACCGATGAGCAGTTCTTC
TRBD1	NA	TRBV4-2	TRBJ2-1	CASSLQGQENYNEQFF	TGTGCCAGCAGCCTACAGGGACAGGAGAACTACAATGAGCAGTTCTTC
NA	NA	TRBV28	TRBJ2-2	CASSHFPGELFF	TGTGCCAGCAGTCATTTTCCCGGGGAGCTGTTTTTT
TRBD2	NA	TRBV25-1	TRBJ2-6	CASSPSAWTSGGGRSGANVLTF	TGTGCCAGCAGTCCCTCCGCCTGGACTAGCGGGGGGGGCCGCTCTGGGGCCAACGTCCTGACTTTC
NA	medium-sized	TRBV7-6	TRBJ2-7	CASSFGQFSYEQYF	TGTGCCAGCAGCTTTGGACAGTTCTCCTACGAGCAGTACTTC
TRBD1	many	TRBV7-6	TRBJ2-7	CASSPRTGDGGSSYEQYF	TGTGCCAGCAGCCCCCGGACAGGGGATGGAGGTAGCTCCTACGAGCAGTACTTC
NA	NA	TRBV19	TRBJ2-7	CASTGGDGYEQYF	TGTGCCAGTACTGGGGGCGATGGTTACGAGCAGTACTTC
TRBD2	many	TRBV20-1	TRBJ2-1	CSARGLANEQFF	TGCAGTGCTAGGGGACTAGCGAATGAGCAGTTCTTC
NA	NA	TRBV29-1	TRBJ1-1	CSVEDLASNTEAFF	TGCAGCGTTGAGGACTTGGCTTCTAACACTGAAGCTTTCTTT
NA	few	TRBV7-9	TRBJ1-5	CASSPWQDNQPQHF	TGTGCCAGCAGCCCATGGCAGGACAATCAGCCCCAGCATTTT
NA	NA	TRBV11-2	TRBJ2-5	CASSRIDSQETQYF	TGTGCCAGCAGCCGGATCGACTCACAAGAGACCCAGTACTTC
NA	NA	TRBV7-9	TRBJ1-2	CASSLGTADYTF	TGTGCCAGCAGCTTAGGGACGGCTGACTACACCTTC
TRBD1	few	TRBV12-3/TRBV12-4	TRBJ1-2	CASSLGSRGRLWDYTF	TGTGCCAGCAGTTTAGGTTCCAGGGGGCGGTTATGGGACTACACCTTC
TRBD1	few	TRBV20-1	TRBJ1-2	CSAVGGQGSYGYTF	TGCAGTGCTGTCGGGGGACAGGGTTCCTATGGCTACACCTTC
NA	NA	TRBV14	TRBJ1-2	CASSQSTGPYYGYTF	TGTGCCAGCAGCCAATCAACGGGGCCTTACTATGGCTACACCTTC
NA	NA	TRBV18	TRBJ1-2	CASSSRAGNYGYTF	TGTGCCAGCTCATCTCGTGCAGGGAACTATGGCTACACCTTC
NA	NA	TRBV20-1	TRBJ1-1	CSARVVRGGTNTEAFF	TGCAGTGCTAGAGTGGTTAGGGGGGGAACGAACACTGAAGCTTTCTTT
NA	many	TRBV7-9	TRBJ2-7	CASSLIKTEGSSYEQYF	TGTGCCAGCAGCTTAATAAAAACGGAGGGGAGCTCCTACGAGCAGTACTTC
NA	NA	TRBV4-1	TRBJ1-2	CASSQGASPRDGYTF	TGCGCCAGCAGCCAAGGGGCGAGTCCAAGGGATGGCTACACCTTC